This T cell receptor (beta chain) emerged from a study of graft-versus-host responses after intestinal transplantation. The overall study: Every recipient had anti-thymocyte globulin induction and about three years of tacrolimus plus steroids.

In regard to this clone: What it binds is not known.

Study outcomes and limitations: With peak circulating GvH clone levels came an association with early post-transplant HvG declines. Allografts carried high graft-versus-host to host-versus-graft clonal ratios in patients having graft-donor T cell macrochimerism. Recipient marrow held GvH clones, some first seen in ileum or blood.

Assay: immunoSEQ multiplex PCR; the TCRdb copy retains only in-frame clones and omits some. The top ten hold about 6.3% of the sample, which has 86,000 or so clones, just over 90% seen once. CDR3 length: 17 residues. V shed 2 bases and J 5 bases; nucleotides not matched to a gene: 16. Germline V gene sequence: CDR1 GTSNPN, CDR2 SVGIG (reference sequence). The genes are TRBV30 and TRBJ2-7; TRBD1 matches at 9 bases. Sequencing used unstimulated CD8+ T cells sorted from spleen or lymph node cells, obtained before intestinal transplant. This TCR was recovered from a human donor who received an intestinal transplant. CDR3 sequence: CAWSTDPRDRGFDEQYF. The CDR3 nucleotides are TGTGCCTGGAGTACTGACCCTCGTGACAGGGGGTTCGACGAGCAGTACTTC.